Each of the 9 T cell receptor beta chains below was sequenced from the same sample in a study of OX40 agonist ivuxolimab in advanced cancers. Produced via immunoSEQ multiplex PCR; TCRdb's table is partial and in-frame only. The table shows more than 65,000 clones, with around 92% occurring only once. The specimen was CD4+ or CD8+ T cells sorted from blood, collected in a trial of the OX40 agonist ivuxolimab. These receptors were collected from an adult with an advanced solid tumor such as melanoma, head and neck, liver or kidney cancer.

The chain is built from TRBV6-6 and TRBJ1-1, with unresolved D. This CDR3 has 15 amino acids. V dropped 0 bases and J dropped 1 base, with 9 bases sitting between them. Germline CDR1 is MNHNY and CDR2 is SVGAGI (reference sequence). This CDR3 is CASSYSEGQNTEAFF. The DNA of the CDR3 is TGTGCCAGCAGTTACTCGGAAGGGCAGAACACTGAAGCTTTCTTT.

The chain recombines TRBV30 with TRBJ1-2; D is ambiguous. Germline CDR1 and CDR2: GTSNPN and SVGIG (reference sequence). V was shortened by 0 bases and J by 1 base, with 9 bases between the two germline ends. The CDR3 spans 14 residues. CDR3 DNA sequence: TGTGCCTGGAGTGTAGGTGGCGGTAACTATGGCTACACCTTC. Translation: CAWSVGGGNYGYTF.

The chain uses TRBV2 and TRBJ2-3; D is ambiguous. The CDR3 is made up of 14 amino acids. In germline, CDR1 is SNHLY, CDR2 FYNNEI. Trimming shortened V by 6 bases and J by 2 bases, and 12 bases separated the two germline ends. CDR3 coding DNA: TGTGCCAGCAGCCAACAGACCAACACAGATACGCAGTATTTT. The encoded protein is CASSQQTNTDTQYF.

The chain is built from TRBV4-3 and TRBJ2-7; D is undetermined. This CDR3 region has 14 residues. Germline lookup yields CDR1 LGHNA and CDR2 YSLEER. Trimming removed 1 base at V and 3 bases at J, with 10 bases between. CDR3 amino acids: CASSQVPSNYEQYF. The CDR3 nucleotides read TGCGCCAGCAGCCAAGTTCCATCGAACTACGAGCAGTACTTC.

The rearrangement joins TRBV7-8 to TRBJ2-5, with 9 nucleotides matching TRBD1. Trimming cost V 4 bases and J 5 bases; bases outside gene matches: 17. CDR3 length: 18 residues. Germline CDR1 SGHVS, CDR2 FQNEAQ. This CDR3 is CASSSLSPGGQGLETQYF. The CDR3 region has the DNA TGTGCCAGCAGCTCACTAAGCCCCGGGGGACAGGGTTTGGAGACCCAGTACTTC. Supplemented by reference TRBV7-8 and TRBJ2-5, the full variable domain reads GAGVSQSPRYKVAKRGQDVALRCDPISGHVSLFWYQQALGQGPEFLTYFQNEAQLDKSGLPSDRFFAERPEGSVSTLKIQRTQQEDSAVYLCASSSLSPGGQGLETQYFGPGTRLLVL.

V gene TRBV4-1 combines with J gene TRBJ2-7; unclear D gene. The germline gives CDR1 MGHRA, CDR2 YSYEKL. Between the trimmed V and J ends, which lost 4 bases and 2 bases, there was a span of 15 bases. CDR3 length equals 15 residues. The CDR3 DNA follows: TGCGCCAGCAGCCTCCGAGGAGACAATACCTACGAGCAGTACTTC. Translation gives CASSLRGDNTYEQYF.

In DNA, the CDR3 is TGCGCCAGCAGCTTGGACACCGGGACAGGGAGTTGGGGCGAGCAGTACTTC. This encodes CASSLDTGTGSWGEQYF. V usage is TRBV5-1 and J usage is TRBJ2-7; 9 nucleotides line up with TRBD1. The CDR3 is 17 amino acids. Germline values: CDR1 SGHRS, CDR2 YFSETQ. After removal of 0 bases from V and 6 bases from J, the junction contained 13 bases not matched to a gene.

The CDR3 DNA reads as TGTGCCACCGCGTGGGCAGGGGCCTACGAGCAGTACTTC. Its protein is CATAWAGAYEQYF. The chain has TRBV27 and TRBJ2-7; possibly TRBD1 for D (6 bases). CDR1 MNHEY and CDR2 SMNVEV come from the germline V gene (reference sequence). CDR3 size: 13 residues. Trimming removed 10 bases at V and 2 bases at J, with 15 bases between.

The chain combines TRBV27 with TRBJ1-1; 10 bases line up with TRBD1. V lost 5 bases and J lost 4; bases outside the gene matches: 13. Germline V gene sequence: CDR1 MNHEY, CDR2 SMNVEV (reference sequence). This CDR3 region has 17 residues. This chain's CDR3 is CASSPSYDRGQGTEAFF. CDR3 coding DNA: TGTGCCAGCAGTCCAAGCTACGACAGGGGGCAAGGCACTGAAGCTTTCTTT.